This T cell receptor (beta chain) was sequenced in a study of blood T cell repertoires in COVID-19. Study information: In each case, the material was cDNA or gDNA derived from T cells, B-cell-depleted T cells, or PBMCs.

Cohort placement rested on clinical history that participants reported themselves. Original processing methods: How many nucleated cells were present was estimated from reference gene primer amplification. The protocol was immunoSEQ multiplex PCR, while the TCRdb copy is restricted to in-frame clones and leaves out a portion. D and trimming come from the DNA, and the V and J calls and clone size come from that table. The repertoire holds 360,000 or so clones, with about 90% as singletons. The CDR3 is 15 residues long. CDR1 is SNHLY and CDR2 is FYNNEI in the germline V gene. V shed 4 bases and J 3 bases; nucleotides not matched to a gene: 3.

The receptor comes from a woman aged 25 to 45 who had recovered from COVID-19. The V gene is TRBV2, the J gene TRBJ2-6; 7 bases match TRBD2. What was sequenced was PBMCs or T cells enriched from blood (not recorded which). Written as DNA, the CDR3 is TGTGCCAGCAGTGTCGGGGGGATTGGGGCCAACGTCCTGACTTTC. The encoded protein is CASSVGGIGANVLTF.